This TCR beta chain comes out of a study of T-cell memory formation after mild COVID-19. Study conclusions and caveats: Of the contracting clones, CD4+ ones lay mainly in CM and EM, and CD8+ ones in EMRA.

This clonotype has a count of ten or more. What it binds is not known. Each CDR3 protein gets one entry after TCRdb re-called the 5' RACE reads with MiXCR. The sample consists of 250,000 to 350,000 distinct CDR3 sequences, 15% to 20% of them appearing once. This CDR3 has 11 amino acids. Looked up from germline, CDR1 is GTSNPN and CDR2 is SVGIG (reference sequence). The V and J ends lost 5 bases and 4 bases respectively, with 9 bases between them. The chain recombines TRBV30 with TRBJ2-7; D may correspond to TRBD1 or TRBD2 (5 bases each). The specimen sequenced was PBMCs or a T cell subset sorted from them (not recorded which). The TCR originated in a young man who had mild COVID-19 (a few samples of this study predate the infection). Cell type and time point are not known. In DNA, the CDR3 is TGTGCCTGGGGGGACCTTTACGAGCAGTACTTC. Translating gives CAWGDLYEQYF.